The 21 T cell receptor beta chains below all came from one sample that was sequenced in a study of CD8+CD57+ T cells in acquired aplastic anemia. TCR beta VDJ and CDR3 were profiled, and genomic DNA was the template. TCRdb reprocessed the reads via MiXCR and lists one record per CDR3 protein. Counted here are hundreds of thousands of distinct CDR3 sequences, approximately 70% occurring once; the ten biggest clones make up under 4.5%. Sequences were obtained from sorted CD4+, CD8+, or CD8+CD57+ T cells (not recorded which) from PBMCs. These receptors all stem from a human donor in good health, serving as a control.

The chain uses TRBV10-3 and TRBJ2-3; D is perhaps TRBD1 (8 bases). Trimming pared 2 bases from V and 8 bases from J, leaving 14 bases between. The CDR3 runs 14 residues. Germline-derived CDR1 and CDR2 are ENHRY and SYGVKD. The CDR3, as DNA: TGTGCCATCAGTGAGGGCACAGGGGGGGCTACGCAGTATTTT. This gives the protein CAISEGTGGATQYF.

This chain connects TRBV7-9 to TRBJ1-2; no clear D gene. Trimming left V 3 bases short and J 14 bases short, with 25 bases between. The CDR3 is 15 amino acids. Germline-derived CDR1 and CDR2 are SEHNR and FQNEAQ (reference sequence). In DNA form, the CDR3 reads TGTGCCAGCAGCTTGGGTCGGACTAATCAAAAACTGTTTACCTTC. Translating gives CASSLGRTNQKLFTF.

This chain connects TRBV20-1 to TRBJ1-2; tentatively, D is TRBD1 (6 bases). V was shortened by 7 bases and J by 6 bases, with 18 bases between the two germline ends. The V gene's germline CDR1 is DFQATT and CDR2 SNEGSKA (reference sequence). The CDR3 spans 13 residues. The CDR3 region has the DNA TGCAGTGGTACGACAGGAGTGGGTCATGGCTACACCTTC. It translates to CSGTTGVGHGYTF.

This clonotype occurred many times. V and J are TRBV4-3 and TRBJ1-2, with no clear D. Germline values: CDR1 LGHNA, CDR2 YSLEER. CDR3 length equals 14 residues. V lost 0 bases, J lost 2 bases, and 7 bases lay in between. As DNA, the CDR3 is TGCGCCAGCAGCCAAGATATAGGGAACTATGGCTACACCTTC. It translates to CASSQDIGNYGYTF.

This clonotype was seen repeatedly, ten times or more. The V and J genes are TRBV4-1 and TRBJ2-1; 10 bases fit TRBD2. Per the germline V gene, CDR1 is MGHRA and CDR2 is YSYEKL. CDR3 length equals 16 residues. The V segment lost 0 bases and the J segment 5 bases; nucleotides outside the gene matches: 4. CDR3 in DNA: TGCGCCAGCAGCCAAGAGTGGCTAGCGGGAGACAATGAGCAGTTCTTC. As protein: CASSQEWLAGDNEQFF.

This clonotype was seen many times. The chain carries TRBV30 and TRBJ1-2; the match to TRBD1 covers 10 bases. From germline, CDR1 is GTSNPN and CDR2 SVGIG (reference sequence). V dropped 3 bases and J dropped 1; count of bases not matched to a gene: 5. The CDR3 contains 15 residues. CDR3 coding DNA: TGTGCCTGGAGAATGAGGACAGGGGGTAACTATGGCTACACCTTC. Its protein is CAWRMRTGGNYGYTF.

The rearrangement joins TRBV20-1 to TRBJ1-2, with TRBD1 matching 8 bases. Germline V gene sequence: CDR1 DFQATT, CDR2 SNEGSKA (reference sequence). The V segment lost 4 bases and the J segment 3 bases; nucleotides outside the gene matches: 10. The length of the CDR3 is 15 residues. The CDR3 is CSANTDRGVYYGYTF. The CDR3 DNA reads as TGCAGTGCTAACACAGACAGGGGAGTCTACTATGGCTACACCTTC.

Here the CDR3 reads CSAIAGYYEQYF. CDR3 coding DNA: TGCAGTGCTATTGCAGGGTATTACGAGCAGTACTTC. The rearrangement joins TRBV20-1 to TRBJ2-7, with D perhaps matching TRBD1 (5 bases). CDR1 is DFQATT, CDR2 SNEGSKA, per germline (reference sequence). CDR3 length: 12 amino acids. The V and J ends lost 4 bases and 4 bases respectively, with 11 bases between them.

The chain combines TRBV7-9 with TRBJ1-2; D remains unclear. Germline lookup yields CDR1 SEHNR and CDR2 FQNEAQ (reference sequence). CDR3 size: 14 residues. With 5 bases removed from V and 5 bases from J, the gap between germline ends came to 15 bases. CDR3 sequence: CASSEVGQHYGYTF. CDR3 nucleotide sequence: TGTGCCAGCAGCGAAGTTGGCCAGCATTATGGCTACACCTTC.

The V call is TRBV11-2, the J call TRBJ1-2; D is uncertain. This CDR3 has 13 residues. Germline values: CDR1 SGHAT, CDR2 FQNNGV. Trimming stripped 6 bases from V and 8 bases from J, with 16 bases between. The DNA for the CDR3 is TGTGCCAGCAGTCTAGGTGGGCCGGGGGGCTACACCTTC. This encodes CASSLGGPGGYTF. The full variable domain, in which reference TRBV11-2 and TRBJ1-2 provide the parts outside the CDR3, is EAGVAQSPRYKIIEKRQSVAFWCNPISGHATLYWYQQILGQGPKLLIQFQNNGVVDDSQLPKDRFSAERLKGVDSTLKIQPAKLEDSAVYLCASSLGGPGGYTFGSGTRLTVV.

As regards this clonotype: Compared with germline, one end of the junction differs, possibly owing to a read error. The rearrangement joins TRBV20-1 to TRBJ1-3; no clear D gene. Germline assignment: CDR1 DFQATT and CDR2 SNEGSKA (reference sequence). The CDR3 totals 13 residues. The CDR3 reads CSVSDTHGTTIYF. In nucleotides, the CDR3 is TGCAGCGTGAGCGACACTCATGGAACCACCATATATTTT.

The V gene is TRBV11-2, the J gene TRBJ2-1; the D call may be TRBD1 or TRBD2 (5 bases each). The CDR3 runs to 16 residues. Trimming cost V 0 bases and J 5 bases, with 14 bases left between them. Looked up from germline, CDR1 is SGHAT and CDR2 is FQNNGV. CDR3 nucleotides: TGTGCCAGCAGCTTAGAGGCCGGGACGGGGAACAATGAGCAGTTCTTC. Protein product: CASSLEAGTGNNEQFF.

This clonotype was seen repeatedly, ten times or more. The rearrangement links TRBV4-3 to TRBJ2-3; D unresolved. Germline CDR1 reads LGHNA; CDR2 reads YSLEER. This CDR3 has 17 amino acids. Between the trimmed V and J ends, which lost 2 bases and 0 bases, there was a span of 15 bases. DNA for the CDR3: TGCGCCAGCAGCCAACGACGTACCGGGCGGAGCACAGATACGCAGTATTTT. It is translated as CASSQRRTGRSTDTQYF.

With regard to this clonotype: A much more abundant neighbour one base away suggests this may be a read error. The V call is TRBV25-1, the J call TRBJ2-1; perhaps TRBD1 as D (5 bases). The CDR3 contains 12 residues. The V gene's germline CDR1 is MGHDK and CDR2 SYGVNS. The V end lost 11 bases, the J end lost 6 bases, and 14 bases lay between the germline ends. The CDR3 DNA reads TGTGCCTGGAGTGCCCAGGGCAATGAGCAGTTCTTC. Translation: CAWSAQGNEQFF.

The gene calls are TRBV7-9 and TRBJ2-5, with a weak D call TRBD2 (6 bases). CDR1 and CDR2 (germline): SEHNR, FQNEAQ (reference sequence). V lost 8 bases and J 5 bases, leaving 18 bases between the germline ends. The CDR3 totals 14 residues. The CDR3 region has the DNA TGTGCCAGCGACGTGGCAGCCCGGGGGGAGACCCAGTACTTC. Protein product: CASDVAARGETQYF.

As to this clonotype: At one end, the junction sequence differs from germline, possibly due to a read error. This chain links TRBV19 with TRBJ1-1, with D possibly TRBD1 on 6 matching bases. CDR1 and CDR2 (germline): LNHDA, SQIVND (reference sequence). The CDR3 loop spans 13 amino acids. In nucleotides, the CDR3 is TGTGCCAGTAGTGCGCCTGGGGACACTGAAGCTTTTTTC. Protein product: CASSAPGDTEAFF.

In this sample, this clonotype turned up many times. The rearrangement uses TRBV5-8 and TRBJ2-7; D remains ambiguous. The CDR3 contains 12 residues. The germline CDR1 and CDR2 sequences are SGHTS and YDEGEE. V lost 4 bases and J lost 3, with 8 bases in between. The CDR3, as DNA: TGTGCCAGCAGCCTGAGTAACTACGAGCAGTACTTC. Translating it yields CASSLSNYEQYF.

In regard to this clonotype: The junction departs from germline at one end; a sequencing error may be responsible. J is TRBJ1-2 and V is TRBV7-6; possible D gene TRBD1, 6 bases. Looked up from germline, CDR1 is SGHVS and CDR2 is FNYEAQ. The CDR3 runs 14 residues. The CDR3 bases are TGTGCCAGCAGCTCACAGGAGGCTGGCGGGGGCTTGTCCTTC. This translates into CASSSQEAGGGLSF.

A word on this clonotype: This may come from a read error, since a much larger clone is one base off. This rearrangement joins TRBV20-1 to TRBJ2-5; D gene uncertain. The CDR3 covers 13 residues. The germline V gene has CDR1 DFQATT and CDR2 SNEGSKA (reference sequence). The CDR3 sequence is CSATRDNQETRYF. CDR3 in DNA: TGCAGTGCTACCCGCGACAACCAAGAGACCCGGTACTTC.

The V and J genes are TRBV29-1 and TRBJ1-1, with D perhaps matching TRBD1 (5 bases). The CDR3 is 14 amino acids. From germline, CDR1 is SQVTM and CDR2 ANQGSEA. The CDR3 reads CSASPGLRGTEAFF. CDR3 in DNA: TGCAGTGCTTCGCCGGGACTCAGAGGCACTGAAGCTTTCTTT.

On this clonotype: A read error may produce the germline difference seen at one junction end. This chain joins TRBV10-1 and TRBJ1-1, with D possibly being TRBD1 (5 bases). The CDR3 is made up of 13 amino acids. From germline, CDR1 is WNHNN and CDR2 SYGVQD (reference sequence). Here the CDR3 reads CASKLWGDTTDFF. CDR3 DNA: TGTGCCAGCAAGTTGTGGGGCGATACGACAGATTTCTTT.